Sequencing of this T cell receptor (beta chain) was carried out in a study of tumor and adjacent non-tumor tissue in lung cancer. Study-level information: Patients were aged roughly 31 to 76, 10 men and 5 women, stage I to III.

A modified ARM-PCR protocol with three rounds of nested PCR amplified TCRbeta. One entry per CDR3 protein results from TCRdb running MiXCR on the multiplex PCR reads. The table includes tens of thousands of distinct CDR3 sequences, 50% to 60% detected once. The CDR3 extends over 16 amino acids. Germline V gene data show CDR1 as SGHNT and CDR2 as YYREEE (reference sequence). J was trimmed by 8 bases and V by 5 bases; bases with no gene match: 10. This sample's RNA came from whole unsorted tissue. The sequence was obtained from a man aged 45-65 years with non-small cell lung cancer. Sequenced input: lung tumor tissue. The chain uses TRBV5-4 and TRBJ1-6; 10 bases agree with TRBD1. CDR3 residues: CASRWDRGFSHSPLHF. The CDR3 DNA sequence: TGTGCCAGCAGGTGGGACAGGGGTTTCAGTCATTCACCCCTCCACTTT.